A single sample is the source of the 6 T cell receptor beta chains below, sequenced in a study of tumour-infiltrating T cells in Burkitt lymphoma. Some clones are missing from TCRdb's copy, which holds only in-frame ones; the method was immunoSEQ multiplex PCR. Of some 430 clones listed, about a sixth were seen once; the top ten hold around 21%. The sample comprised tumor tissue. The source of these receptors is a human donor with Burkitt lymphoma.

The CDR3 nucleotides read TGTGCCAGCAATTCGGGACAGCGCACAGATACGCAGTATTTT. Encoded protein: CASNSGQRTDTQYF. The gene calls are TRBV6-5 and TRBJ2-3, with TRBD1 matching 7 bases. V lost 7 bases and J lost 1; bases outside the gene matches: 5. The CDR3 totals 14 residues. In germline, CDR1 is MNHEY, CDR2 SVGAGI.

This clone was seen a handful of times. The rearrangement uses TRBV2 and TRBJ1-5; 8 bases fit TRBD1. Germline CDR1 SNHLY, CDR2 FYNNEI. The CDR3 runs 13 residues. V lost 6 bases and J lost 7; bases outside the gene matches: 5. This chain's CDR3 is CASSRTGYQPQHF. The CDR3 coding sequence is TGTGCCAGCAGCCGGACAGGGTACCAGCCCCAGCATTTT.

The chain links TRBV18 to TRBJ2-7; the match to TRBD1 covers 8 bases. There are 14 residues in the CDR3. Trimming removed 3 bases from V and 0 bases from J; junction bases left unmatched: 1. The germline gives CDR1 KGHSH, CDR2 LQKENI. The CDR3 is CASSPTGGSYEQYF. The DNA for the CDR3 is TGTGCCAGCTCACCCACAGGGGGCTCCTACGAGCAGTACTTC.

This clone came up a few times. The chain combines TRBV10-2 with TRBJ1-2; D not resolved. V was trimmed by 0 bases and J by 6 bases, leaving 11 bases between them. This CDR3 spans 14 amino acids. The V gene's germline CDR1 is WSHSY and CDR2 SAAADI. The CDR3 DNA reads as TGCGCCAGCAGTGAGTCTAAAGAATGGGATGGCTACACCTTC. The encoded protein is CASSESKEWDGYTF.

This clone occurred a few times. This chain uses TRBV19 with TRBJ2-7; D gene unclear. Germline assignment: CDR1 LNHDA and CDR2 SQIVND (reference sequence). V gave up 6 bases and J gave up 6 bases, with 12 bases separating them. The CDR3 is made up of 12 amino acids. CDR3 sequence (DNA): TGTGCCAGTAGCCCTAGACCGGGCGAGCAGTACTTC. Its protein product is CASSPRPGEQYF.

About this clone itself: Other nucleotide sequences from this sample produce the same CDR3. J is TRBJ2-7 and V is TRBV28; 8 nucleotides line up with TRBD1. Germline V CDR1 and CDR2: MDHEN, SYDVKM. J lost 4 bases, V lost 8 bases, and 13 bases had no gene match. The CDR3 has 15 amino acids. The CDR3 DNA sequence: TGTGCCAGCGGAGGGTTCGGGACAGGAACATACGAGCAGTACTTC. Protein product: CASGGFGTGTYEQYF. Using reference TRBV28 and TRBJ2-7 for the parts outside the CDR3, the full variable domain is DVKVTQSSRYLVKRTGEKVFLECVQDMDHENMFWYRQDPGLGLRLIYFSYDVKMKEKGDIPEGYSVSREKKERFSLILESASTNQTSMYLCASGGFGTGTYEQYFGPGTRLTVT.